The entry below describes one TCR beta chain. The V gene's germline CDR1 is SNHLY and CDR2 FYNNEI. The CDR3 loop spans 15 amino acids. V lost 7 bases and J lost 3, with 15 bases in between. The authors' processing: Reference gene primer amplification gave nucleated cell count estimates. Some clones are missing from TCRdb's copy, which holds only in-frame ones; the method was immunoSEQ multiplex PCR. V and J calls and clone size are copied from that table; D and trimming were computed from the DNA. In the table there are about 80,000 clones, around 84% of which are singletons. This entry comes from a study of blood T cell repertoires in COVID-19. The wider study: In each case, the material was cDNA or gDNA derived from T cells, B-cell-depleted T cells, or PBMCs.

This sequence was found in a woman in her seventies with acute or convalescent COVID-19. The rearrangement uses TRBV2 and TRBJ1-4; D not resolved. Sequenced sample: peripheral blood. DNA of the CDR3: TGTGCCAGCACTTTCGGTAGGGAGGCTAATGAAAAACTGTTTTTT. Translating it yields CASTFGREANEKLFF. The variable domain in full, completed from reference TRBV2 and TRBJ1-4, reads EPEVTQTPSHQVTQMGQEVILRCVPISNHLYFYWYRQILGQKVEFLVSFYNNEISEKSEIFDDQFSVERPDGSNFTLKIRSTKLEDSAMYFCASTFGREANEKLFFGSGTQLSVL.